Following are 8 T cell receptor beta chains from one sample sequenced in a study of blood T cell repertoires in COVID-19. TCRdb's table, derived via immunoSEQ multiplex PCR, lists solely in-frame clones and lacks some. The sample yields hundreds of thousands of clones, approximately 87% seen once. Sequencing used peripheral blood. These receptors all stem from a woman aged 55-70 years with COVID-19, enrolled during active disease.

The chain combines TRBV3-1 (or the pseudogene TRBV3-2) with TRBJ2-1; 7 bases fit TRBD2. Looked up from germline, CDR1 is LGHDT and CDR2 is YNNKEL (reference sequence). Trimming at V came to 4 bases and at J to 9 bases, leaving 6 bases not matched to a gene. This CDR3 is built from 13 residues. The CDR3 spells CASSPRLAGEQFF. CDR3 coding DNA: TGTGCCAGCAGCCCGCGACTAGCAGGTGAGCAGTTCTTC.

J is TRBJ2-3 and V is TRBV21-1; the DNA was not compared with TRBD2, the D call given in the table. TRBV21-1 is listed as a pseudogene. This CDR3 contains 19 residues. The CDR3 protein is CASSPPLKGLAGSTDTQYF. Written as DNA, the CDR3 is TGTGCCAGCAGCCCCCCCCTAAAAGGACTAGCGGGGTCCACAGATACGCAGTATTTT.

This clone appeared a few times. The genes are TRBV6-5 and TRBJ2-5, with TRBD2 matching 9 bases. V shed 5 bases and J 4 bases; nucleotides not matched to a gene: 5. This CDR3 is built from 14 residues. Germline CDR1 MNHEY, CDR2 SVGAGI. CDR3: CASSSGGLGETQYF. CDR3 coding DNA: TGTGCCAGCAGTAGCGGGGGGTTGGGAGAGACCCAGTACTTC.

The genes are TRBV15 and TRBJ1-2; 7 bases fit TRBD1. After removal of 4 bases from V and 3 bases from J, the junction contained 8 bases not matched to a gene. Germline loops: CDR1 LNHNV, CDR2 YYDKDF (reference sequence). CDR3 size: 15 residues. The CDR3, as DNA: TGTGCCACCAGCACCTCGTCCGGGACAGACTATGGCTACACCTTC. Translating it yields CATSTSSGTDYGYTF.

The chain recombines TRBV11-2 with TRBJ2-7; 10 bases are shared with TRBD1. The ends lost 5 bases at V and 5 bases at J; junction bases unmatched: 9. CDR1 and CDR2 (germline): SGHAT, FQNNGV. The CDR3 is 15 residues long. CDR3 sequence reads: CASSTWGTGAHEQYF. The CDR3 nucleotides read TGTGCCAGCAGCACCTGGGGGACAGGGGCCCACGAGCAGTACTTC.

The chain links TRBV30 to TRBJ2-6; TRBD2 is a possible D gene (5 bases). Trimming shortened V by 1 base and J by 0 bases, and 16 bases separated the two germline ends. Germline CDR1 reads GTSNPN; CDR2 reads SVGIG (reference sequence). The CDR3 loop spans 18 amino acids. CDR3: CAWSGPLDGNSGANVLTF. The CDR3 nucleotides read TGTGCCTGGAGTGGACCCCTGGACGGGAACTCTGGGGCCAACGTCCTGACTTTC.

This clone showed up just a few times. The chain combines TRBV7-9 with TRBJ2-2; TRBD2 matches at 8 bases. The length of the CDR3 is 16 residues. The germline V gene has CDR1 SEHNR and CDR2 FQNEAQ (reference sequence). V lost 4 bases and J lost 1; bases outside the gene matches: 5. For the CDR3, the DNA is TGTGCCAGCAGCTCTCGGACTAGCAAGAACACCGGGGAGCTGTTTTTT. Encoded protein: CASSSRTSKNTGELFF.

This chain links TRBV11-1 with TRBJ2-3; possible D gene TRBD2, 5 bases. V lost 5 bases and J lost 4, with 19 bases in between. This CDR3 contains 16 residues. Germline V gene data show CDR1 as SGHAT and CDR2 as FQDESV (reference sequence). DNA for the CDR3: TGTGCCAGCAGCCCTCGGTCACTAGGGCTGGCAGATACGCAGTATTTT. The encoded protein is CASSPRSLGLADTQYF.